The 2 T cell receptor beta chains reported below all come from one sample, sequenced in a study of a mutant IDH1 vaccine in newly diagnosed glioma. Profiling relied on immunoSEQ multiplex PCR, and the TCRdb table lists in-frame clones only, not all of them. The data hold about 66,000 clones, with 65% to 90% observed a single time. Time point indicated: baseline, week 1 (first vaccination visit). Stated treatment: pre-vaccination baseline after standard-of-care therapy. The source material was PBMCs, sampled from a glioma patient treated with radiotherapy, temozolomide or both. These receptors were obtained from a man aged 25-45 years with glioma.

V gene TRBV5-6 combines with J gene TRBJ2-6; D gene uncertain. The CDR3 length is 18 residues. Germline V lookup: CDR1 SGHDT, CDR2 YYEEEE. The ends were cut back, 0 bases at V and 0 bases at J, with 13 bases in the middle. This CDR3 reads CASSLGRITGSGANVLTF. CDR3 DNA: TGTGCCAGCAGCTTGGGGCGGATCACGGGCTCTGGGGCCAACGTCCTGACTTTC.

This clone occurred once. The chain carries TRBV7-9 and TRBJ1-5; 9 nucleotides match TRBD1. Germline assignment: CDR1 SEHNR and CDR2 FQNEAQ (reference sequence). The ends lost 5 bases at V and 11 bases at J; junction bases unmatched: 22. The CDR3 has 18 amino acids. CDR3 region: CASSHWTGASVIGVAQHF. DNA of the CDR3: TGTGCCAGCAGCCATTGGACAGGGGCCTCCGTGATAGGGGTAGCCCAGCATTTT. Filled out from reference TRBV7-9 and TRBJ1-5, the complete variable domain reads DTGVSQNPRHKITKRGQNVTFRCDPISEHNRLYWYRQTLGQGPEFLTYFQNEAQLEKSRLLSDRFSAERPKGSFSTLEIQRTEQGDSAMYLCASSHWTGASVIGVAQHFGDGTRLSIL.